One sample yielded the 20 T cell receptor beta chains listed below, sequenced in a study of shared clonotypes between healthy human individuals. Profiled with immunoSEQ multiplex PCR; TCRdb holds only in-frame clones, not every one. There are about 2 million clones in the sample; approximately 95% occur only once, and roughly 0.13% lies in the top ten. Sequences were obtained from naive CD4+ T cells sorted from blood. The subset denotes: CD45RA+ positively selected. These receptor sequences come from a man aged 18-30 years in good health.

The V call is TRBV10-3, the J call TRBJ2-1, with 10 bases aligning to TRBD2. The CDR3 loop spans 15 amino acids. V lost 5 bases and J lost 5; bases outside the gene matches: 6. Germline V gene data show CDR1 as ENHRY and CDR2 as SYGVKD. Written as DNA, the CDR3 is TGTGCCATCAGTATCCTAGCGGGAGTGAACAATGAGCAGTTCTTC. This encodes CAISILAGVNNEQFF.

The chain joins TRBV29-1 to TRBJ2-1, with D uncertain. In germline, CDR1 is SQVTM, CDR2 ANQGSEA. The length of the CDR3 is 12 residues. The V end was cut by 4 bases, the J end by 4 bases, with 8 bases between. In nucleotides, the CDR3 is TGCAGCGTTGGTAGGCAGTACAATGAGCAGTTCTTC. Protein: CSVGRQYNEQFF.

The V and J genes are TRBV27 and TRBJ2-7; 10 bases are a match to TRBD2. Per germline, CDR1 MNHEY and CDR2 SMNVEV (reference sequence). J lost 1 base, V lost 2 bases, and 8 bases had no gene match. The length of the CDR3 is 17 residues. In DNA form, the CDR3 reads TGTGCCAGCAGTTTAGGGCTAGCGGGAGTGGGGTCCTACGAGCAGTACTTC. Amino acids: CASSLGLAGVGSYEQYF.

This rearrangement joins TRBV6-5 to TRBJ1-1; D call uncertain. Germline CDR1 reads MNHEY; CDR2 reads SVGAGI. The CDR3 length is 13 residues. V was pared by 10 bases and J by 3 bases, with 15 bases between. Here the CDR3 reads CATGRGWDTEAFF. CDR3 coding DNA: TGTGCCACCGGTCGGGGATGGGACACTGAAGCTTTCTTT.

The CDR3 here is CASSLNSSPLHF. CDR3 nucleotide sequence: TGTGCCAGCAGCTTAAATTCCTCACCCCTCCACTTT. The rearrangement uses TRBV5-6 and TRBJ1-6, with D unclear. This CDR3 region has 12 residues. Between the trimmed V and J ends, which lost 2 bases and 10 bases, there was a span of 7 bases. In germline, CDR1 is SGHDT, CDR2 YYEEEE. The full variable domain, completed using reference TRBV5-6 and TRBJ1-6, is DAGVTQSPTHLIKTRGQQVTLRCSPKSGHDTVSWYQQALGQGPQFIFQYYEEEERQRGNFPDRFSGHQFPNYSSELNVNALLLGDSALYLCASSLNSSPLHFGNGTRLTVT.

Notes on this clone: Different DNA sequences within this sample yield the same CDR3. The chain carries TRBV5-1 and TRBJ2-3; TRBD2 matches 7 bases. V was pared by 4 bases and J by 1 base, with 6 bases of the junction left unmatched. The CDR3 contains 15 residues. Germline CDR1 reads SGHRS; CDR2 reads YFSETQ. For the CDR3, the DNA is TGCGCCAGCAGCCTGGGGAGCGGGGGCACAGATACGCAGTATTTT. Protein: CASSLGSGGTDTQYF. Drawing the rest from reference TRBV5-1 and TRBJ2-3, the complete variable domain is KAGVTQTPRYLIKTRGQQVTLSCSPISGHRSVSWYQQTPGQGLQFLFEYFSETQRNKGNFPGRFSGRQFSNSRSEMNVSTLELGDSALYLCASSLGSGGTDTQYFGPGTRLTVL.

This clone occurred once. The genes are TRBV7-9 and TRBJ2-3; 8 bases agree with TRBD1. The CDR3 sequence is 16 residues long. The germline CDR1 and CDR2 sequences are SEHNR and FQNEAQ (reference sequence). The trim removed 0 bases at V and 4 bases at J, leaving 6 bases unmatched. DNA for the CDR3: TGTGCCAGCAGCTTAGCGCTTGGACAGGGTTCAGATACGCAGTATTTT. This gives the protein CASSLALGQGSDTQYF.

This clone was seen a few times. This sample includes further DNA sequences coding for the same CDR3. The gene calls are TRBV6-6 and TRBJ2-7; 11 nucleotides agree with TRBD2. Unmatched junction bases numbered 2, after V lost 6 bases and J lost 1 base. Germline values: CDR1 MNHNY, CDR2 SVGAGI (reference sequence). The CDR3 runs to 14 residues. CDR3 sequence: CASSRTSGSYEQYF. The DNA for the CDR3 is TGTGCCAGCAGCCGGACTAGCGGGTCCTACGAGCAGTACTTC.

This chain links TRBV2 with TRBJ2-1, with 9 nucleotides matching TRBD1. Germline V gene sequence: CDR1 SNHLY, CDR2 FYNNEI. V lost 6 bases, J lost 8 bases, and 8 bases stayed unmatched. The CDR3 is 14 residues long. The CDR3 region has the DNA TGTGCCAGCAGCTCGGACAGGGGCGGCTATGAGCAGTTCTTC. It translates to CASSSDRGGYEQFF.

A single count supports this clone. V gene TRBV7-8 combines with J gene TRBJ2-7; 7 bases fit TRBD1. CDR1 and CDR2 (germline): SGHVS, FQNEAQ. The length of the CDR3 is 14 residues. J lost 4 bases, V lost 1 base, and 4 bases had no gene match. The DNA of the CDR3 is TGTGCCAGCAGCTTAGAGGTGACAGGGTACGAGCAGTACTTC. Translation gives CASSLEVTGYEQYF.

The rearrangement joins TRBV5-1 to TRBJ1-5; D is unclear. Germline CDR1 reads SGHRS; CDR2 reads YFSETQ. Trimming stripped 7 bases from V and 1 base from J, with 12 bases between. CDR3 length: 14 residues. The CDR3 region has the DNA TGCGCCAGCTCAGAGGGTGGAAGCAATCAGCCCCAGCATTTT. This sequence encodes CASSEGGSNQPQHF.

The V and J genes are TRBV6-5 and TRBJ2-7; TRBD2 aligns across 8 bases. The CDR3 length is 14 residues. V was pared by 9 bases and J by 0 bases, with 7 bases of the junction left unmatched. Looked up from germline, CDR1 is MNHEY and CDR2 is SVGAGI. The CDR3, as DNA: TGTGCCAGTTCGGGGGGGGTAAGCTCCTACGAGCAGTACTTC. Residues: CASSGGVSSYEQYF.

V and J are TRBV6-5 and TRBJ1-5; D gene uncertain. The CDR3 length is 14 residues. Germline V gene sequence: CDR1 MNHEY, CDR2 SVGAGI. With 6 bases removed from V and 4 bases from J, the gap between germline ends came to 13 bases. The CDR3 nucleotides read TGTGCCAGCAGCCCAGAAAGAATGAATCAGCCCCAGCATTTT. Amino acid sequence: CASSPERMNQPQHF.

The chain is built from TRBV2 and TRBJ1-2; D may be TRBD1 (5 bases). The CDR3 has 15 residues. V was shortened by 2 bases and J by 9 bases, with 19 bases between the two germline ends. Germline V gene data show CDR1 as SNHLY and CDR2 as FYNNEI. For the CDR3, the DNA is TGTGCCAGCAGTGAAAAAGAGAGGGGTTTTATGAGCTACACCTTC. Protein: CASSEKERGFMSYTF.

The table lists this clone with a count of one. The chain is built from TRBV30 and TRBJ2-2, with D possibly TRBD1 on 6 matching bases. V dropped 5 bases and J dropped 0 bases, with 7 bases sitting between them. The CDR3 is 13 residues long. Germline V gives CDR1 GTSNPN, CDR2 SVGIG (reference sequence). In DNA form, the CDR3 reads TGTGCCTGGCGGACAGCGAACACCGGGGAGCTGTTTTTT. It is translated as CAWRTANTGELFF.

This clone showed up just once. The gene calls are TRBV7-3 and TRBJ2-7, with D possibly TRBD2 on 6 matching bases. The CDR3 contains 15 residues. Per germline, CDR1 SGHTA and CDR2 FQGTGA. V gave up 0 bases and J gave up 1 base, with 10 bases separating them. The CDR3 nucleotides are TGTGCCAGCAGCTTAACTAGCGGTCCATCCTACGAGCAGTACTTC. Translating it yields CASSLTSGPSYEQYF.

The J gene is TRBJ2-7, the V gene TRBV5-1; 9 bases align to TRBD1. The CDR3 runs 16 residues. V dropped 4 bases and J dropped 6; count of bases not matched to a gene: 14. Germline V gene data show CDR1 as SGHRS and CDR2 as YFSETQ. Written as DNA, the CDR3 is TGCGCCAGCAGCCCGACGGGACAGGGTGTTGGAGTCGAGCAGTACTTC. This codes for CASSPTGQGVGVEQYF.

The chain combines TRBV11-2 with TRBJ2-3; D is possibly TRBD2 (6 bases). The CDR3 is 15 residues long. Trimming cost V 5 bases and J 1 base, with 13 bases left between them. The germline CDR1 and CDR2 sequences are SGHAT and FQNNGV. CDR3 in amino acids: CASSAGSSGTDTQYF. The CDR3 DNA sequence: TGTGCCAGCAGCGCCGGGAGTAGCGGCACAGATACGCAGTATTTT.

The CDR3 loop is CASSAGRQETQYF. The CDR3 DNA reads TGTGCCAGCTCAGCCGGGAGGCAAGAGACCCAGTACTTC. V gene TRBV18 combines with J gene TRBJ2-5, with 7 bases matching TRBD2. CDR1 is KGHSH, CDR2 LQKENI, per germline. Losses at the gene ends were 5 bases for V and 2 bases for J; bases not matched to a gene: 2. The CDR3 contains 13 residues.

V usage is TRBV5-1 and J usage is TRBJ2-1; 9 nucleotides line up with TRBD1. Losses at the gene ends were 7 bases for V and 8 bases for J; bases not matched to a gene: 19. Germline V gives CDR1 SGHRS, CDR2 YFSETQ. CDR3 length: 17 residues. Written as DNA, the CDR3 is TGCGCCAGCTCCTGGACAGGGGATACCTCGGCGGGCGATGAGCAGTTCTTC. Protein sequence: CASSWTGDTSAGDEQFF.